Below are 10 T cell receptor beta chains sequenced from a single sample in a study of Ad26.COV2.S vaccination and SARS-CoV-2 variants. Sequencing was performed with immunoSEQ multiplex PCR; in TCRdb, only in-frame clones are kept and a portion is missing. The sample lists about 680,000 clones, more than 70% occurring once. The treatment was: around 19 received Ad26.COV2.S at low or high dose, single or two shots; 5 received placebo; per-sample allocation not given. Sampling took place 63 days after the first vaccine or placebo injection. Sequenced material: peripheral blood, taken in a trial of Ad26.COV2.S vaccine versus placebo. The receptors stem from a person between 18 and 59 years old who received the Ad26.COV2.S COVID-19 vaccine or a placebo.

This clone was observed once. The rearrangement joins TRBV25-1 to TRBJ2-1; D remains unclear. Germline V gene data show CDR1 as MGHDK and CDR2 as SYGVNS. V was cut by 1 base and J by 1 base, with 11 bases left in between. The length of the CDR3 is 16 residues. CDR3 DNA sequence: TGTGCCAGCAGTGAATTCGACACCAGTTCCTACAATGAGCAGTTCTTC. Protein sequence: CASSEFDTSSYNEQFF.

The CDR3 DNA follows: TGTGCCAGCGGTTCGCGGGAGGGCCCGAGGGATACGCAGTATTTT. Its translation: CASGSREGPRDTQYF. This chain uses TRBV6-5 with TRBJ2-3, with TRBD2 identical over 9 bases. Germline CDR1 MNHEY, CDR2 SVGAGI. The V and J ends lost 8 bases and 6 bases, in that order; junction bases with no gene match: 12. The CDR3 runs 15 residues.

In its sample, this clone was seen once. The V call is TRBV19, the J call TRBJ1-5; 7 bases are shared with TRBD1. Germline CDR1 and CDR2: LNHDA and SQIVND (reference sequence). The CDR3 has 13 residues. The V segment lost 7 bases and the J segment 4 bases; nucleotides outside the gene matches: 4. CDR3 amino acids: CASMGDSNQPQHF. The CDR3 DNA is TGTGCCAGTATGGGGGACAGTAATCAGCCCCAGCATTTT.

This clone appeared once. This chain joins TRBV4-2 and TRBJ2-1; D is uncertain. Germline assignment: CDR1 LGHNA and CDR2 YNFKEQ. CDR3 length: 15 residues. V lost 0 bases and J 2 bases, leaving 8 bases between the germline ends. CDR3 residues: CASSQDEDAYNEQFF. In DNA form, the CDR3 reads TGTGCCAGCAGCCAAGATGAGGATGCCTACAATGAGCAGTTCTTC.

The sample holds a few counts of this clone. V gene TRBV5-4 combines with J gene TRBJ2-2, with D unresolved. There are 16 residues in the CDR3. Germline-derived CDR1 and CDR2 are SGHNT and YYREEE (reference sequence). V lost 0 bases to trimming and J lost 2 bases, with 11 bases between them. The CDR3 loop is CASSLVPRLNTGELFF. The CDR3 DNA is TGTGCCAGCAGCTTGGTTCCCCGGCTAAACACCGGGGAGCTGTTTTTT.

The chain recombines TRBV27 with TRBJ2-1; no reliable D call. Germline values: CDR1 MNHEY, CDR2 SMNVEV (reference sequence). The V and J ends lost 5 bases and 7 bases respectively, with 9 bases between them. The CDR3 has 12 residues. The CDR3 DNA sequence: TGTGCCAGCAGTCCCGCGCAGAATGAGCAGTTCTTC. This sequence encodes CASSPAQNEQFF.

The V and J genes are TRBV4-3 and TRBJ1-1; D might be TRBD1 (5 bases). Trimming removed 5 bases from V and 3 bases from J, with 10 bases in between. Germline V CDR1 and CDR2: LGHNA, YSLEER. The CDR3 contains 13 residues. The CDR3, as DNA: TGCGCCAGCAGCACCCGCAGGGACACTGAAGCTTTCTTT. Its translation is CASSTRRDTEAFF.

This clone was detected only once. V usage is TRBV6-5 and J usage is TRBJ2-5; D is perhaps TRBD1 or TRBD2 (5 bases each). V was trimmed by 6 bases and J by 5 bases, leaving 10 bases between them. Germline V lookup: CDR1 MNHEY, CDR2 SVGAGI. The CDR3 has 12 amino acids. The CDR3 is CASSPGTETQYF. The CDR3 nucleotides are TGTGCCAGCAGCCCCGGGACGGAGACCCAGTACTTC.

The chain has TRBV10-3 and TRBJ2-1, with a tentative D call TRBD2 (5 bases). CDR1 ENHRY and CDR2 SYGVKD come from the germline V gene. The CDR3 is 12 residues long. Trimming pared 4 bases from V and 9 bases from J, leaving 10 bases between. The CDR3 is CAISGGSVEQFF. DNA of the CDR3: TGTGCCATCAGTGGTGGTAGCGTTGAGCAGTTCTTC.

This sequence joins TRBV18 and TRBJ1-2; D is perhaps TRBD1 (5 bases). The CDR3 is 13 amino acids. The germline CDR1 and CDR2 sequences are KGHSH and LQKENI. Deletions cut 6 bases from V and 3 bases from J, with 11 bases between. The CDR3 nucleotides are TGTGCCAGCTCCTCCCAGGGCGACTATGGCTACACCTTC. Amino acid sequence: CASSSQGDYGYTF. Full variable domain (rest looked up from reference TRBV18 and TRBJ1-2): NAGVMQNPRHLVRRRGQEARLRCSPMKGHSHVYWYRQLPEEGLKFMVYLQKENIIDESGMPKERFSAEFPKEGPSILRIQQVVRGDSAAYFCASSSQGDYGYTFGSGTRLTVV.